This T cell receptor (beta chain) was sequenced in a study of technical replicates of blood from several donors. V dropped 1 base and J dropped 2 bases, with 9 bases sitting between them. The CDR3 contains 14 residues. Germline V lookup: CDR1 LNHNV, CDR2 YYDKDF (reference sequence). Repertoires were generated with immunoSEQ multiplex PCR, while TCRdb's copy carries only in-frame clones and drops some. The data hold under 95,000 clones, with roughly 98% observed a single time. Sequencing was done on a sample of T cells isolated from PBMCs. The TCR comes from a human donor in good health. This chain connects TRBV15 to TRBJ2-7, with D maybe TRBD2 (5 bases). The CDR3 DNA follows: TGTGCCACCAGCAGAGTAGCGAATACCTACGAGCAGTACTTC. Translating gives CATSRVANTYEQYF. Filled out from reference TRBV15 and TRBJ2-7, the complete variable domain reads DAMVIQNPRYQVTQFGKPVTLSCSQTLNHNVMYWYQQKSSQAPKLLFHYYDKDFNNEADTPDNFQSRRPNTSFCFLDIRSPGLGDTAMYLCATSRVANTYEQYFGPGTRLTVT.